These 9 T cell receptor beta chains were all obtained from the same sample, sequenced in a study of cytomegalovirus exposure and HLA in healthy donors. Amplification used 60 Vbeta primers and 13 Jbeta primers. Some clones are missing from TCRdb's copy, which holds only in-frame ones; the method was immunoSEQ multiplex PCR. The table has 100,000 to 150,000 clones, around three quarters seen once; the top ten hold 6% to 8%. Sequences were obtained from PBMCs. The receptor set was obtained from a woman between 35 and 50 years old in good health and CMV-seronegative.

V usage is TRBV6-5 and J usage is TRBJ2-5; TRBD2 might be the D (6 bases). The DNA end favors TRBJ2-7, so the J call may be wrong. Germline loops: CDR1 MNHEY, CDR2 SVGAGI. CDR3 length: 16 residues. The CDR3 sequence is CASSYSAGTIPYEQYF. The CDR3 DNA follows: TGTGCCAGCAGTTACTCGGCGGGAACCATACCCTACGAGCAGTACTTC.

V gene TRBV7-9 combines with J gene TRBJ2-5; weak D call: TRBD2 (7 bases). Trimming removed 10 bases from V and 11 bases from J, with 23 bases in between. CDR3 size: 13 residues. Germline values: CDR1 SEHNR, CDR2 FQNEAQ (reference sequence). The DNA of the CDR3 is TGTGCCATGAAGGGCGGGGGCGCGGAAGAGCAGTACTTC. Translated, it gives CAMKGGGAEEQYF.

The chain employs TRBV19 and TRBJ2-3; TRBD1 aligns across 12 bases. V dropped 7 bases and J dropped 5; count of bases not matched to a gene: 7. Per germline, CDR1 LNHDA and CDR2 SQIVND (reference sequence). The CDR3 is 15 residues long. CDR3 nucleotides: TGTGCCAGTACCCCCGGGACAGGGGGCTTAGATACGCAGTATTTT. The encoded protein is CASTPGTGGLDTQYF.

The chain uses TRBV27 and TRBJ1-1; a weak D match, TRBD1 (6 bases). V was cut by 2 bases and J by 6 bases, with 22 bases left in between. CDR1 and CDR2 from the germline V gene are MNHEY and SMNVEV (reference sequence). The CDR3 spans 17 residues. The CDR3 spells CASSLVGGHPTSSEAFF. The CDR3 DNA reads TGTGCCAGCAGTTTAGTAGGGGGTCACCCTACGTCATCTGAAGCTTTCTTT.

CDR3 DNA: TGTGCCAGCAGCGCCCAACAGGGGTATAGCACTGAAGCTTTCTTT. It codes for CASSAQQGYSTEAFF. This chain links TRBV9 with TRBJ1-1; 7 bases line up with TRBD1. Germline V gene lookup returns CDR1 SGDLS and CDR2 YYNGEE. The J segment lost 4 bases and the V segment lost 3 bases, leaving 9 bases of the junction unmatched. The CDR3 length is 15 residues. Full variable domain (missing parts from reference TRBV9 and TRBJ1-1): DSGVTQTPKHLITATGQRVTLRCSPRSGDLSVYWYQQSLDQGLQFLIQYYNGEERAKGNILERFSAQQFPDLHSELNLSSLELGDSALYFCASSAQQGYSTEAFFGQGTRLTVV.

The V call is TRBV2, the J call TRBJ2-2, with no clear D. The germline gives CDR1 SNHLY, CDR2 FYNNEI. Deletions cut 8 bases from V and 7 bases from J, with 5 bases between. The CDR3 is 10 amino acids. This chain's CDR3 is CASGRGELFF. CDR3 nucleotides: TGTGCCAGCGGCCGCGGGGAGCTGTTTTTT.

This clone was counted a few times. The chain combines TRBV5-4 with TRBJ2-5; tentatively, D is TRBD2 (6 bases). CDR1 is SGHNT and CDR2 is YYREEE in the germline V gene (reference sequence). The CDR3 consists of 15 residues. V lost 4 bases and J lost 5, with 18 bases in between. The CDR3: CASSGYGGPEETQYF. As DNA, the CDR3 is TGTGCCAGCAGCGGGTATGGAGGGCCTGAGGAGACCCAGTACTTC. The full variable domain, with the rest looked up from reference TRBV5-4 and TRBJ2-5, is ETGVTQSPTHLIKTRGQQVTLRCSSQSGHNTVSWYQQALGQGPQFIFQYYREEENGRGNFPPRFSGLQFPNYSSELNVNALELDDSALYLCASSGYGGPEETQYFGPGTRLLVL.

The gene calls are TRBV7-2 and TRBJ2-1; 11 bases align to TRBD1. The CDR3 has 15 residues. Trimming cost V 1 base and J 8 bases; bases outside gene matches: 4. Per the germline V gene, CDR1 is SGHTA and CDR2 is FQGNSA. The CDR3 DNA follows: TGTGCCAGCAGCTTAGTCCCGGGACAGGGGGATGAGCAGTTCTTC. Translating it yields CASSLVPGQGDEQFF.

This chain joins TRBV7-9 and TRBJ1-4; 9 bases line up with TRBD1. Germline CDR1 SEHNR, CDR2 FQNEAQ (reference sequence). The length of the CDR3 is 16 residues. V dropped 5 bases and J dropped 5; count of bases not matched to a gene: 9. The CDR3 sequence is CASSRGQGIENEKLFF. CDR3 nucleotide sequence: TGTGCCAGCAGCCGAGGACAGGGGATCGAAAATGAAAAACTGTTTTTT.